The clone carrying this T cell receptor beta chain was recorded once. The source of the sample is a study of blood T cell repertoires in COVID-19. Overall study: Donors in the United States, Italy and Spain gave samples during acute or convalescent COVID-19. Sources were T cells, B-cell-depleted T cells, or PBMCs; the material itself was cDNA or gDNA.

In the study's own analysis: Amplification of reference gene primers provided the estimated nucleated cell counts. Assay used: immunoSEQ multiplex PCR; TCRdb lists only in-frame clones, some missing. That table is the source of V, J and clone size, and D and trimming were worked out from the DNA. The sample holds under 200,000 clones; around 80% are singletons and the top ten take about 14%. The germline V gene encodes CDR1 LNHDA and CDR2 SQIVND (reference sequence). This CDR3 contains 15 residues. Between the trimmed V and J ends, which lost 5 bases and 8 bases, there was a span of 16 bases. This rearrangement joins TRBV19 to TRBJ1-6; TRBD1 might be the D (5 bases). The material sequenced was peripheral blood. This receptor was identified in a woman aged 70-85 years with COVID-19, enrolled during active disease. This CDR3 is CASSGGDLSDSPLHF. CDR3 coding DNA: TGTGCCAGTAGTGGGGGGGACCTCTCAGATTCACCCCTCCACTTT.